This T cell receptor (beta chain) was obtained from a study of identical twins. Healthy Caucasians provided all donations. Concerning this clonotype: What it recognizes is unknown.

CDR1 is SQVTM and CDR2 is ANQGSEA in the germline V gene. The CDR3 is made up of 14 amino acids. The V gene lost 4 bases and the J gene lost 2 bases, with 15 bases spanning the gap. Overall study findings and caveats: Surplus twin overlap in beta out-of-frame sequences was less pronounced.

TCRdb reprocessed the 5' RACE reads via MiXCR and lists one record per CDR3 protein. The sample contains about 900,000 distinct CDR3 sequences, around 12% of which appear only once. The sample was also reused in another study, on yellow fever vaccine responses in identical twins.

This chain connects TRBV29-1 to TRBJ2-7; unclear D gene. The TCR was taken from a woman aged 18-29 years in good health. Specimen: PBMCs. DNA for the CDR3: TGCAGCGTTGTGGGTATTCCCGGTACCTACGAGCAGTACTTC. Translation gives CSVVGIPGTYEQYF.